This T cell receptor (beta chain) appears in the sequencing data of a study of cytomegalovirus exposure and HLA in healthy donors. Study details: Some 87 million unique TCRs from HLA-typed donors were held in an early release of data.

Germline values: CDR1 SGHDN, CDR2 FVKESK. The junction had 5 bases not matched to a gene; V was cut back by 3 bases and J by 6 bases. The CDR3 length is 15 residues. This clone was detected once. The PCR made use of 60 Vbeta and 13 Jbeta primers. Profiling relied on immunoSEQ multiplex PCR, and the TCRdb table lists in-frame clones only, not all of them. The sample holds 150,000 to 200,000 clones; approximately 80% are singletons and the top ten take 0.9% to 1.2%. Sequenced sample: PBMCs. This receptor was identified in a woman aged 40 to 50 in good health and CMV-seronegative. The rearrangement uses TRBV14 and TRBJ2-1; TRBD1 agrees at 10 bases. For the CDR3, the DNA is TGTGCCAGCAGCCAGGTGACAGGGGGCGTCAATGAGCAGTTCTTC. This sequence encodes CASSQVTGGVNEQFF.